Presented here are 28 T cell receptor beta chains from one specimen sequenced in a study. MiXCR was run by TCRdb on the RT-PCR reads, yielding one entry per CDR3 protein. The sample lists about 700,000 distinct CDR3 sequences; 13% to 15% were seen once. The sequenced sample was memory CD4+ T cells from blood. The receptor source for this set is a female donor in good health, serving as a healthy control.

The chain couples TRBV6-1 to TRBJ1-2; D uncertain. Germline V lookup: CDR1 MNHNS, CDR2 SASEGT. With 8 bases removed from V and 6 bases from J, the gap between germline ends came to 16 bases. CDR3 length: 13 residues. CDR3 DNA sequence: TGTGCCAGCTCCCCGGAGGAGGACCATGGCTACACCTTC. Translated: CASSPEEDHGYTF.

This clonotype was seen many times. The rearrangement uses TRBV15 and TRBJ1-1; possible D gene TRBD1, 5 bases. This CDR3 spans 14 amino acids. The V end was cut by 1 base, the J end by 3 bases, with 9 bases between. From germline, CDR1 is LNHNV and CDR2 YYDKDF (reference sequence). The CDR3 loop reads CATSRGGAYTEAFF. CDR3 sequence (DNA): TGTGCCACCAGCAGAGGAGGGGCATACACTGAAGCTTTCTTT.

This clonotype was seen repeatedly, ten times or more. This chain links TRBV5-6 with TRBJ1-2, with D uncertain. This CDR3 region has 15 residues. V was trimmed by 4 bases and J by 5 bases, leaving 18 bases between them. CDR1 and CDR2 (germline): SGHDT, YYEEEE. The CDR3 sequence: CASSPGRWVGYGYTF. The CDR3 DNA is TGTGCCAGCAGCCCAGGTCGCTGGGTCGGGTATGGCTACACCTTC.

This clonotype was observed at least ten times. The genes are TRBV6-5 and TRBJ1-1; a weak D match, TRBD1 (5 bases). Germline-derived CDR1 and CDR2 are MNHEY and SVGAGI. The V end was cut by 3 bases, the J end by 10 bases, with 15 bases between. The CDR3 has 13 residues. CDR3 in amino acids: CASSYSQGRRAFF. Written as DNA, the CDR3 is TGTGCCAGCAGTTATAGTCAGGGCAGGAGAGCTTTCTTT.

This clonotype was seen many times. V usage is TRBV6-1 and J usage is TRBJ1-2; D is undetermined. CDR1 is MNHNS and CDR2 is SASEGT in the germline V gene. Trimming left V 9 bases short and J 2 bases short, with 13 bases between. This CDR3 has 13 amino acids. The chain's CDR3 is CASRLGHNYGYTF. CDR3 DNA sequence: TGTGCCAGTCGGCTGGGCCACAACTATGGCTACACCTTC.

This chain joins TRBV20-1 and TRBJ1-2, with 11 positions matching TRBD1. Unmatched junction bases numbered 4, after V lost 6 bases and J lost 4 bases. Germline loops: CDR1 DFQATT, CDR2 SNEGSKA (reference sequence). The CDR3 runs 13 residues. The CDR3 region is CSAGQGVIYGYTF. CDR3 in DNA: TGCAGTGCGGGACAGGGGGTAATCTATGGCTACACCTTC.

The rearrangement uses TRBV4-2 and TRBJ2-2; tentatively, D is TRBD1 (6 bases). Germline CDR1 and CDR2: LGHNA and YNFKEQ. This CDR3 is 15 amino acids long. Trimming cost V 0 bases and J 10 bases, with 15 bases left between them. CDR3 region: CASSQEGARDAELFF. CDR3 nucleotides: TGTGCCAGCAGCCAAGAGGGGGCCCGTGACGCGGAGCTGTTTTTT.

This clonotype was observed a few times. The gene calls are TRBV6-2 or TRBV6-3 and TRBJ2-1; D gene uncertain. CDR1 and CDR2 (germline): MNHEY, SVGEGT. Trimming pared 3 bases from V and 5 bases from J, leaving 8 bases between. CDR3 length: 13 amino acids. CDR3 residues: CASSYQTDNEQFF. The DNA for the CDR3 is TGTGCCAGCAGTTATCAAACTGACAATGAGCAGTTCTTC.

This clonotype was recorded at least ten times. The chain couples TRBV4-1 to TRBJ1-2; TRBD1 aligns across 9 bases. Germline CDR1 is MGHRA and CDR2 is YSYEKL. CDR3 size: 15 residues. Trimming at V came to 4 bases and at J to 6 bases, leaving 9 bases not matched to a gene. The CDR3 loop is CASSRDPGQGDGYTF. The DNA for the CDR3 is TGCGCCAGCAGCCGAGACCCGGGACAGGGCGATGGCTACACCTTC.

In its sample, this clonotype was seen a few times. The chain employs TRBV20-1 and TRBJ2-1; 11 positions match TRBD1. In germline, CDR1 is DFQATT, CDR2 SNEGSKA (reference sequence). The CDR3 sequence is 16 residues long. The V gene end was trimmed by 0 bases and the J gene end by 15 bases; junction bases not matched to a gene: 16. CDR3 sequence reads: CSARDPGTGGSKGLFF. The CDR3 nucleotides read TGCAGTGCTAGAGATCCCGGGACAGGGGGTTCAAAGGGGCTGTTCTTC.

There are many counts of this clonotype. V usage is TRBV10-3 and J usage is TRBJ2-2; TRBD2 is a possible D gene (5 bases). The CDR3 has 15 residues. Germline CDR1 is ENHRY and CDR2 is SYGVKD. V lost 3 bases to trimming and J lost 7 bases, with 15 bases between them. The CDR3 bases are TGTGCCATCAGTGAAAGTCTAGCTGTAGTCGGGGAGCTGTTTTTT. Protein: CAISESLAVVGELFF.

This clonotype was seen many times. The chain has TRBV12-3 or TRBV12-4 and TRBJ2-5, with 10 bases identical to TRBD2. The CDR3 is 14 amino acids. J was trimmed by 3 bases and V by 6 bases; bases with no gene match: 4. The chain's CDR3 is CASRPLAGEETQYF. The CDR3 DNA reads TGTGCCAGCAGGCCGCTAGCGGGAGAAGAGACCCAGTACTTC.

The rearrangement uses TRBV2 and TRBJ2-7; the D gene is possibly TRBD1 (7 bases). V was cut by 4 bases and J by 12 bases, with 22 bases left in between. CDR1 SNHLY and CDR2 FYNNEI come from the germline V gene. CDR3 length equals 14 residues. CDR3 in DNA: TGTGCCAGCAGTGCCGGGACAGACCTGCATAGCGGGTACTTC. Translating gives CASSAGTDLHSGYF.

This clonotype came up a few times. The rearrangement links TRBV12-3 or TRBV12-4 to TRBJ2-7; TRBD1 might be the D (6 bases). The CDR3 sequence is 15 residues long. Trimming took 3 bases from V and 3 from J, leaving 15 bases between them. The CDR3 DNA reads as TGTGCCAGCAGTTTGGTACCCCAACAGGGCTACGAGCAGTACTTC. Translation gives CASSLVPQQGYEQYF.

This chain uses TRBV28 with TRBJ2-7; either TRBD1 or TRBD2 may fit D (5 bases each). Germline CDR1 MDHEN, CDR2 SYDVKM. This CDR3 spans 14 amino acids. V lost 7 bases, J lost 3 bases, and 16 bases lay in between. The CDR3 sequence: CASTRGGGGYEQYF. CDR3 sequence (DNA): TGTGCCAGCACCCGTGGTGGGGGTGGCTACGAGCAGTACTTC.

V is TRBV10-3 and J is TRBJ2-5; D gene unclear. V was cut by 4 bases and J by 0 bases, with 9 bases left in between. The CDR3 length is 14 residues. Germline lookup yields CDR1 ENHRY and CDR2 SYGVKD. The CDR3 sequence is CAISGGLYQETQYF. The CDR3 bases are TGTGCCATCAGTGGGGGTTTGTACCAAGAGACCCAGTACTTC.

The sample holds many counts of this clonotype. The chain is built from TRBV12-3 or TRBV12-4 and TRBJ1-1; a possible D gene is TRBD1 (6 bases). V was pared by 1 base and J by 6 bases, with 9 bases between. The CDR3 length is 13 residues. DNA for the CDR3: TGTGCCAGCAGTTTAGACAGGGCTGCTGAAGCTTTCTTT. This gives the protein CASSLDRAAEAFF.

This clonotype was recorded a few times. The J gene is TRBJ2-3, the V gene TRBV20-1; either TRBD1 or TRBD2 may fit D (5 bases each). The CDR3 sequence is 14 residues long. Trimming removed 1 base at V and 10 bases at J, with 18 bases between. Germline V gives CDR1 DFQATT, CDR2 SNEGSKA (reference sequence). The chain's CDR3 is CSARAGHPPMPQYF. The CDR3 DNA follows: TGCAGTGCTAGAGCGGGGCACCCTCCAATGCCGCAGTATTTT.

In its sample, this clonotype was seen many times. This chain links TRBV7-2 with TRBJ2-2; either TRBD1 or TRBD2 may supply D (5 bases each). Trimming took 4 bases from V and 4 from J, leaving 13 bases between them. CDR1 SGHTA and CDR2 FQGNSA come from the germline V gene. The CDR3 is made up of 15 amino acids. For the CDR3, the DNA is TGTGCCAGCAGCTCCTCAGTGGGGGTCACCGGGGAGCTGTTTTTT. Its protein is CASSSSVGVTGELFF.

This clonotype has ten or more counts. The CDR3 reads CASSQELAGNIQYF. The CDR3 nucleotides are TGCGCCAGCAGCCAAGAGCTAGCGGGAAACATTCAGTACTTC. This sequence joins TRBV4-3 and TRBJ2-4; 8 bases are shared with TRBD2. Germline CDR1 and CDR2: LGHNA and YSLEER. Losses at the gene ends were 0 bases for V and 6 bases for J; bases not matched to a gene: 1. This CDR3 has 14 amino acids.

This clonotype was seen at least ten times. This rearrangement joins TRBV12-3 or TRBV12-4 to TRBJ2-7; D not resolved. The CDR3 is 14 residues long. The V and J ends lost 6 bases and 2 bases respectively, with 14 bases between them. CDR3 bases: TGTGCCAGCAGCCCCGATGTCGGCCCCTACGAGCAGTACTTC. Its translation is CASSPDVGPYEQYF.

This chain connects TRBV20-1 to TRBJ2-7, with 7 bases lining up with TRBD1. Trimming at V came to 0 bases and at J to 6 bases, leaving 5 bases not matched to a gene. Germline loops: CDR1 DFQATT, CDR2 SNEGSKA (reference sequence). The CDR3 sequence is 13 residues long. The CDR3: CSARDQTGVEQYF. The CDR3 DNA sequence: TGCAGTGCTAGAGATCAAACAGGGGTCGAGCAGTACTTC.

The V call is TRBV20-1, the J call TRBJ1-1, with D possibly matching TRBD1 (6 bases). The germline V gene has CDR1 DFQATT and CDR2 SNEGSKA (reference sequence). Between the trimmed V and J ends, which lost 6 bases and 7 bases, there was a span of 18 bases. CDR3 length: 13 residues. CDR3 protein: CSAQVGGFGEAFF. In nucleotides, the CDR3 is TGCAGTGCACAGGTGGGGGGCTTCGGTGAAGCTTTCTTT.

There are a few counts of this clonotype. The chain combines TRBV4-3 with TRBJ1-6, with D unclear. The germline CDR1 and CDR2 sequences are LGHNA and YSLEER. The CDR3 extends over 16 amino acids. V lost 4 bases and J 1 base, leaving 11 bases between the germline ends. CDR3 coding DNA: TGCGCCAGCAGCCCCACTCCGGGTTCCTATAATTCACCCCTCCACTTT. It encodes CASSPTPGSYNSPLHF.

This clonotype has more than one count but fewer than ten. The chain links TRBV12-3 or TRBV12-4 to TRBJ1-5; 9 positions match TRBD1. After removal of 4 bases from V and 7 bases from J, the junction contained 2 bases not matched to a gene. The CDR3 contains 13 residues. The CDR3 protein is CASSSTGGQPQHF. DNA for the CDR3: TGTGCCAGCAGTTCGACAGGGGGACAGCCCCAGCATTTT.

This clonotype has just a few counts. V and J are TRBV27 and TRBJ2-5; TRBD2 agrees at 8 bases. The V gene end was trimmed by 3 bases and the J gene end by 5 bases; junction bases not matched to a gene: 11. Germline V lookup: CDR1 MNHEY, CDR2 SMNVEV (reference sequence). The CDR3 totals 16 residues. The CDR3 loop is CASSFPQDGRGETQYF. DNA of the CDR3: TGTGCCAGCAGTTTCCCCCAGGACGGGAGGGGCGAGACCCAGTACTTC.

The chain recombines TRBV4-3 with TRBJ2-3; D possibly matches TRBD1 or TRBD2 (5 bases each). The CDR3 loop spans 16 amino acids. From germline, CDR1 is LGHNA and CDR2 YSLEER. Trimming stripped 8 bases from V and 2 bases from J, with 20 bases between. CDR3: CASPRDVRTPTDTQYF. The CDR3 DNA sequence: TGCGCCAGCCCAAGGGACGTTCGAACCCCCACAGATACGCAGTATTTT.

The J gene is TRBJ1-5, the V gene TRBV6-2 or TRBV6-3; TRBD1 is a possible D gene (5 bases). This CDR3 has 14 residues. V was pared by 6 bases and J by 5 bases, with 14 bases between. Germline V lookup: CDR1 MNHEY, CDR2 SVGEGT. The CDR3, as DNA: TGTGCCAGCAGGGCGGCAGGGATCCATCAGCCCCAGCATTTT. Its protein is CASRAAGIHQPQHF.